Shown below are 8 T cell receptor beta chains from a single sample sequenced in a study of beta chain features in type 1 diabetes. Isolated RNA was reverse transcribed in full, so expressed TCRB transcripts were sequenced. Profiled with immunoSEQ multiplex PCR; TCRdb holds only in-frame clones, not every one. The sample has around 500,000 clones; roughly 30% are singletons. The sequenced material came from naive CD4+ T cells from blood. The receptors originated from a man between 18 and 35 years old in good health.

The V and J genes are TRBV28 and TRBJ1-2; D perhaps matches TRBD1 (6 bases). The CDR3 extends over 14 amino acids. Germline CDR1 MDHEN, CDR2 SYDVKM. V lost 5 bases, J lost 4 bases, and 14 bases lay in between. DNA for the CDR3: TGTGCCAGCAGTGCGGCCGGGGGCAGCTATGGCTACACCTTC. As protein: CASSAAGGSYGYTF.

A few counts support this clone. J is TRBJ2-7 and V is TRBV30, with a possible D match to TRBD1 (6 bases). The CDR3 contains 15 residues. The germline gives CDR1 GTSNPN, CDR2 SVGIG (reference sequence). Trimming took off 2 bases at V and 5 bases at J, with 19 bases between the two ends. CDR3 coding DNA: TGTGCCTGGAGTCAGGGACACGAGATCCCTCACGAGCAGTACTTC. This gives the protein CAWSQGHEIPHEQYF.

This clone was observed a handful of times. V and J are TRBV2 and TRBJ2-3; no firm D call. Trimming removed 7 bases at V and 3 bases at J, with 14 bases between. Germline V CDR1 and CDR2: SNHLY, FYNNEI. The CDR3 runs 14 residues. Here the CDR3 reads CASTGRGPTDTQYF. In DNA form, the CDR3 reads TGTGCCAGCACAGGTAGAGGCCCAACAGATACGCAGTATTTT. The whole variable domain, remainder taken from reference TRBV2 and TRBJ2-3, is EPEVTQTPSHQVTQMGQEVILRCVPISNHLYFYWYRQILGQKVEFLVSFYNNEISEKSEIFDDQFSVERPDGSNFTLKIRSTKLEDSAMYFCASTGRGPTDTQYFGPGTRLTVL.

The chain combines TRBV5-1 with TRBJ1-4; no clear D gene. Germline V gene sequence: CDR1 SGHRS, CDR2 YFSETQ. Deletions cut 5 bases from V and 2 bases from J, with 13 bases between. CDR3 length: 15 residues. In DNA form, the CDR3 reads TGCGCCAGCAGGGCAGGAGTGCACACTAATGAAAAACTGTTTTTT. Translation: CASRAGVHTNEKLFF.

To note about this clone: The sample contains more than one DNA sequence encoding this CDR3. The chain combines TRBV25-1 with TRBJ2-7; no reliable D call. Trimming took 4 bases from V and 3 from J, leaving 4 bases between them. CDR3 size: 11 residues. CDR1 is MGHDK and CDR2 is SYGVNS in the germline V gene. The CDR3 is CASSGYYEQYF. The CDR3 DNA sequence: TGTGCCAGCAGTGGGTACTACGAGCAGTACTTC.

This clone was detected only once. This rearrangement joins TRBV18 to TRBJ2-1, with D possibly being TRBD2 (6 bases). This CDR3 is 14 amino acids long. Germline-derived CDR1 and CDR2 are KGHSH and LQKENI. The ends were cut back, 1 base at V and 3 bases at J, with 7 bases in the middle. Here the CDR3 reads CASSPRRDYNEQFF. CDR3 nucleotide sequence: TGTGCCAGCTCACCACGGAGGGACTACAATGAGCAGTTCTTC.

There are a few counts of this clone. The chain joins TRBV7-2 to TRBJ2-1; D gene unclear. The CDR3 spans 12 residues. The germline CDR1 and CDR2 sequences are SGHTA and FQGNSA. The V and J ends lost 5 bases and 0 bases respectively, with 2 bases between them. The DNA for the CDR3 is TGTGCCAGCAGCCCCTCCTACAATGAGCAGTTCTTC. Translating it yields CASSPSYNEQFF.

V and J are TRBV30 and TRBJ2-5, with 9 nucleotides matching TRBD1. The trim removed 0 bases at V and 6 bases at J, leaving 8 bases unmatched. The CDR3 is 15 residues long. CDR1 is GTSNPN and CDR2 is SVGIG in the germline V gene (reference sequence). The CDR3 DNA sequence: TGTGCCTGGAGTGTATCAACAGGGGGCGCCCAGACCCAGTACTTC. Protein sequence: CAWSVSTGGAQTQYF.